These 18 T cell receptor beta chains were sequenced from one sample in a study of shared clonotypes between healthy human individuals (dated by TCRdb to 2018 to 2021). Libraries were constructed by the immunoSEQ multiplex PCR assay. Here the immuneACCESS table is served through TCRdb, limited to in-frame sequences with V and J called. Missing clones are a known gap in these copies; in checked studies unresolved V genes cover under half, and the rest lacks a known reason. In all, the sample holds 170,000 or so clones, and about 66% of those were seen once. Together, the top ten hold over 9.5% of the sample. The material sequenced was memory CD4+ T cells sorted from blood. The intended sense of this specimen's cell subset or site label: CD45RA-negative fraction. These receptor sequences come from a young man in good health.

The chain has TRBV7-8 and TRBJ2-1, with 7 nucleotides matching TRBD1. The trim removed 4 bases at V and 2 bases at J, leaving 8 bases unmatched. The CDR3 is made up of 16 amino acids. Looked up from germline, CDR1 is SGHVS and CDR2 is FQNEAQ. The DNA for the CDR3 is TGTGCCAGCAGCTCTAGGACAGGTGAACCCTACAATGAGCAGTTCTTC. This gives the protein CASSSRTGEPYNEQFF. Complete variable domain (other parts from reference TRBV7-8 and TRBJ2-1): GAGVSQSPRYKVAKRGQDVALRCDPISGHVSLFWYQQALGQGPEFLTYFQNEAQLDKSGLPSDRFFAERPEGSVSTLKIQRTQQEDSAVYLCASSSRTGEPYNEQFFGPGTRLTVL.

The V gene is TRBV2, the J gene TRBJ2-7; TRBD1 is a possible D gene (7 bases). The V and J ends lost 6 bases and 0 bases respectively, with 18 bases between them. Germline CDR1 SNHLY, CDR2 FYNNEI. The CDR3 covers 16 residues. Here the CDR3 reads CASSVKPGGSSYEQYF. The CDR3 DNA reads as TGTGCCAGCAGCGTTAAACCAGGGGGGAGCTCCTACGAGCAGTACTTC.

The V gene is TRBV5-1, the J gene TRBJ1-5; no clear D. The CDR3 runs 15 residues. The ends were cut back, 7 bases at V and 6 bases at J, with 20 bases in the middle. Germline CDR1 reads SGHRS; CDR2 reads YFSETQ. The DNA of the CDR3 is TGCGCCAGCCCCGGAGGGTTTAAGCACAGTCAGCCCCAGCATTTT. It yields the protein CASPGGFKHSQPQHF.

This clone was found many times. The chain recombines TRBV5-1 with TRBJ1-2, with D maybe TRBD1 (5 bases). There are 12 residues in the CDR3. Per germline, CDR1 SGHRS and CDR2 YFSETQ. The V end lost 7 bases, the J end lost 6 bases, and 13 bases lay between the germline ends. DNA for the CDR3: TGCGCCAGCGGAGACAGCGCTAATGGCTACACCTTC. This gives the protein CASGDSANGYTF.

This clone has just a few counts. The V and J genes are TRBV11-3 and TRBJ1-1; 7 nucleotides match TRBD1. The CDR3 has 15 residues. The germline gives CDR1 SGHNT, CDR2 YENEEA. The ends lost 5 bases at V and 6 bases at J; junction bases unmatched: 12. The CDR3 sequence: CASSNGGGTVSEAFF. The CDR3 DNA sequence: TGTGCCAGCAGCAATGGGGGAGGGACAGTCTCTGAAGCTTTCTTT.

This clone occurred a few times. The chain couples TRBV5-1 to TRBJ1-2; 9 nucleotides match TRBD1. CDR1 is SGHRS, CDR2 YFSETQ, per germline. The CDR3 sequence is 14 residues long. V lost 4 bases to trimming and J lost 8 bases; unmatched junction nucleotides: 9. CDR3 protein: CASSQGQGSEGYTF. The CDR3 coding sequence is TGCGCCAGCAGCCAGGGACAGGGATCGGAAGGCTACACCTTC.

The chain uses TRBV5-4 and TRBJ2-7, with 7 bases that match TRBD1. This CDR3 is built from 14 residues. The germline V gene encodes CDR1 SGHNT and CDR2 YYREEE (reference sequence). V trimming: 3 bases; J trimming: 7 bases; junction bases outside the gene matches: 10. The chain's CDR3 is CASSSPEGAREQYF. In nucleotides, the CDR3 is TGTGCCAGCAGCTCCCCCGAGGGGGCGCGGGAGCAGTACTTC.

As DNA, the CDR3 is TGTGCCAGCAGTTTTACGGTGGGAGCCGCGGTGGAGCAGTTCTTC. Translating it yields CASSFTVGAAVEQFF. This chain joins TRBV28 and TRBJ2-1, with a possible D match to TRBD2 (5 bases). Per the germline V gene, CDR1 is MDHEN and CDR2 is SYDVKM. The CDR3 consists of 15 residues. Trimming removed 3 bases at V and 10 bases at J, with 19 bases between.

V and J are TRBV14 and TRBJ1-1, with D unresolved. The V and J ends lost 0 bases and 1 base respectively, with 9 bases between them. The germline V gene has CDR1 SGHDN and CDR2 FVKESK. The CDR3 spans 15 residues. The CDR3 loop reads CASSQEGQTNTEAFF. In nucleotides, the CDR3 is TGTGCCAGCAGCCAAGAAGGTCAGACGAACACTGAAGCTTTCTTT.

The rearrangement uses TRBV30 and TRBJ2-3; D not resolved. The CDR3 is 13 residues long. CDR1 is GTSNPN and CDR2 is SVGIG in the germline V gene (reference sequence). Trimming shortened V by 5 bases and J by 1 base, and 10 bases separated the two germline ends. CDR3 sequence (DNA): TGTGCCTGGGACGTCGACGGCACAGATACGCAGTATTTT. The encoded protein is CAWDVDGTDTQYF.

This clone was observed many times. The CDR3 region is CASMMGNTGELFF. The CDR3 DNA sequence: TGTGCCAGCATGATGGGAAACACCGGGGAGCTGTTTTTT. The J gene is TRBJ2-2, the V gene TRBV28, with D uncertain. Looked up from germline, CDR1 is MDHEN and CDR2 is SYDVKM. Trimming removed 7 bases at V and 2 bases at J, with 8 bases between. The length of the CDR3 is 13 residues.

The CDR3 DNA sequence: TGTGCCATCAGTGAGGGCAGGGGAGGAACTAATGAAAAACTGTTTTTT. As protein: CAISEGRGGTNEKLFF. The gene calls are TRBV10-3 and TRBJ1-4; perhaps TRBD1 as D (6 bases). The germline gives CDR1 ENHRY, CDR2 SYGVKD. The CDR3 sequence is 16 residues long. V dropped 2 bases and J dropped 1 base, with 11 bases sitting between them.

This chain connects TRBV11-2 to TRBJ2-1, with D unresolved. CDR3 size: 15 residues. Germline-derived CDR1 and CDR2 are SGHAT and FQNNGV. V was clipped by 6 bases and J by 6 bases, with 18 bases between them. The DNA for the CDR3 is TGTGCCAGCAGGCTCGACGACCGGCCTCTCAATGAGCAGTTCTTC. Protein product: CASRLDDRPLNEQFF.

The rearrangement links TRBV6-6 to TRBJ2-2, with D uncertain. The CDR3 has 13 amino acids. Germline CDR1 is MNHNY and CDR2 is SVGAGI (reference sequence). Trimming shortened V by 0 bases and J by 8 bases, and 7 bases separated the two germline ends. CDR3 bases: TGTGCCAGCAGTTACTCCCTGTCTGGGGAGCTGTTTTTT. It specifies CASSYSLSGELFF.

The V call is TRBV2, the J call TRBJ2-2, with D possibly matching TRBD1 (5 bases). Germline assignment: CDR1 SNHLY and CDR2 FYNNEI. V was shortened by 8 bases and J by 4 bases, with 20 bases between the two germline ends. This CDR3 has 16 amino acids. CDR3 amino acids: CASADAMGRSTGELFF. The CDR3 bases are TGTGCCAGCGCGGACGCTATGGGGCGATCCACCGGGGAGCTGTTTTTT.

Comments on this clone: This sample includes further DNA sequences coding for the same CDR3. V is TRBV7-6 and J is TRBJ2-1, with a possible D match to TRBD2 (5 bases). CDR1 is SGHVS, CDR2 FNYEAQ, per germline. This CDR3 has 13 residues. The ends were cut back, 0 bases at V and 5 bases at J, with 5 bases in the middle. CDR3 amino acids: CASSLAGDNEQFF. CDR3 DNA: TGTGCCAGCAGCTTAGCGGGAGACAATGAGCAGTTCTTC.

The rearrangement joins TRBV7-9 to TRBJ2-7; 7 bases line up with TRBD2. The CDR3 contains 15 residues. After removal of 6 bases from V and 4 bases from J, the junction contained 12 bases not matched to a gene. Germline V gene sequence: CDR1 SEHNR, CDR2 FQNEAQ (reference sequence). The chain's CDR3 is CASRQGSGGGYEQYF. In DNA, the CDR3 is TGTGCCAGCAGGCAAGGTTCGGGAGGAGGTTACGAGCAGTACTTC.

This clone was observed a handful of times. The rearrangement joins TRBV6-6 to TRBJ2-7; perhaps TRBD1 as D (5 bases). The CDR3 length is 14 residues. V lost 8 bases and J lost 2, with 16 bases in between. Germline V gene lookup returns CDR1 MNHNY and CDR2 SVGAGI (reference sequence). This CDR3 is CASRLSGLTYEQYF. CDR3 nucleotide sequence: TGTGCCAGCCGTCTTTCAGGGCTGACCTACGAGCAGTACTTC.